These T cell receptor beta chains were read from a single sample in a study of beta chain features in type 1 diabetes. Profiled with immunoSEQ multiplex PCR; TCRdb holds only in-frame clones, not every one. The sample records over 500,000 clones, less than 20% being singletons. The specimen sequenced was naive CD4+ T cells from blood. These receptors were collected from a man aged 18 to 30 in good health. The CDR3 runs from the conserved cysteine through the conserved F or W. Fields, in order: D gene, CDR3 length, J gene, V gene, clone size, CDR3 protein, CDR3 DNA. The D gene is left open where the match is weak. Clone size, where shown, is once, few, many, or a class for clones that have expanded.

D gene: -
CDR3 length: 13
J gene: TRBJ2-4
V gene: TRBV18
clone size: -
CDR3 protein: CASSPEAKNIQYF
CDR3 DNA: TGTGCCAGCTCACCGGAAGCCAAAAACATTCAGTACTTC

D gene: TRBD1
CDR3 length: 15
J gene: TRBJ1-1
V gene: TRBV28
clone size: few
CDR3 protein: CASSTGGMSNTEAFF
CDR3 DNA: TGTGCCAGCAGCACAGGGGGCATGTCGAACACTGAAGCTTTCTTT

D gene: -
CDR3 length: 20
J gene: TRBJ2-6
V gene: TRBV9
clone size: few
CDR3 protein: CASSPRGWAGANSGANVLTF
CDR3 DNA: TGTGCCAGCAGCCCAAGGGGGTGGGCAGGGGCCAACTCTGGGGCCAACGTCCTGACTTTC

D gene: TRBD2
CDR3 length: 14
J gene: TRBJ2-5
V gene: TRBV29-1
clone size: few
CDR3 protein: CSVPRSGALETQYF
CDR3 DNA: TGCAGCGTCCCCCGGAGCGGGGCACTTGAGACCCAGTACTTC

D gene: TRBD1
CDR3 length: 14
J gene: TRBJ1-2
V gene: TRBV28
clone size: few
CDR3 protein: CASSFRGLNYGYTF
CDR3 DNA: TGTGCCAGCAGTTTCAGGGGGTTGAACTATGGCTACACCTTC

D gene: -
CDR3 length: 15
J gene: TRBJ1-1
V gene: TRBV11-2
clone size: -
CDR3 protein: CASSYQQDGNTEAFF
CDR3 DNA: TGTGCCAGCAGCTACCAACAGGACGGGAACACTGAAGCTTTCTTT

D gene: TRBD1
CDR3 length: 16
J gene: TRBJ2-1
V gene: TRBV6-5
clone size: -
CDR3 protein: CASSYSGRGQYNEQFF
CDR3 DNA: TGTGCCAGCAGTTACTCAGGTCGGGGACAGTACAATGAGCAGTTCTTC

D gene: TRBD1
CDR3 length: 17
J gene: TRBJ1-5
V gene: TRBV19
clone size: -
CDR3 protein: CASSKTTGDRGNQPQHF
CDR3 DNA: TGTGCCAGTAGTAAAACCACCGGGGACAGGGGCAATCAGCCCCAGCATTTT

D gene: -
CDR3 length: 13
J gene: TRBJ1-4
V gene: TRBV9
clone size: few
CDR3 protein: CASSVEPDEKLFF
CDR3 DNA: TGTGCCAGCAGCGTGGAGCCCGATGAAAAACTGTTTTTT

D gene: -
CDR3 length: 14
J gene: TRBJ2-7
V gene: TRBV4-1
clone size: -
CDR3 protein: CASSQPGRSYEQYF
CDR3 DNA: TGCGCCAGCAGCCAACCCGGACGGAGTTACGAGCAGTACTTC

D gene: TRBD1
CDR3 length: 14
J gene: TRBJ1-1
V gene: TRBV28
clone size: few
CDR3 protein: CASRVTGGNTEAFF
CDR3 DNA: TGTGCCAGCAGGGTGACAGGGGGCAACACTGAAGCTTTCTTT

D gene: -
CDR3 length: 12
J gene: TRBJ1-5
V gene: TRBV28
clone size: -
CDR3 protein: CASSSRHQPQHF
CDR3 DNA: TGTGCCAGCAGTTCCCGGCATCAGCCCCAGCATTTT

D gene: -
CDR3 length: 14
J gene: TRBJ1-1
V gene: TRBV4-2
clone size: few
CDR3 protein: CASSPAGSQTEAFF
CDR3 DNA: TGTGCCAGCAGCCCCGCAGGGAGCCAAACTGAAGCTTTCTTT

D gene: TRBD1
CDR3 length: 16
J gene: TRBJ1-2
V gene: TRBV28
clone size: few
CDR3 protein: CASSITLIRDRVGYTF
CDR3 DNA: TGTGCCAGCAGTATTACCCTTATCCGGGACAGGGTTGGCTACACCTTC

D gene: TRBD2
CDR3 length: 14
J gene: TRBJ2-7
V gene: TRBV18
clone size: -
CDR3 protein: CASSPQGLASEQYF
CDR3 DNA: TGTGCCAGCTCACCACAGGGACTAGCAAGCGAGCAGTACTTC

D gene: -
CDR3 length: 14
J gene: TRBJ1-5
V gene: TRBV7-2
clone size: -
CDR3 protein: CASSADRWREPQHF
CDR3 DNA: TGTGCCAGCAGCGCCGACAGGTGGCGGGAGCCCCAGCATTTT

D gene: -
CDR3 length: 13
J gene: TRBJ2-2
V gene: TRBV4-1
clone size: few
CDR3 protein: CASSLGQIGELFF
CDR3 DNA: TGCGCCAGCAGCCTAGGGCAAATCGGGGAGCTGTTTTTT

D gene: TRBD1
CDR3 length: 14
J gene: TRBJ2-5
V gene: TRBV27
clone size: -
CDR3 protein: CASRSGTGGLTQYF
CDR3 DNA: TGTGCCAGCAGATCCGGGACAGGGGGTTTAACCCAGTACTTC

D gene: -
CDR3 length: 16
J gene: TRBJ2-1
V gene: TRBV28
clone size: few
CDR3 protein: CASSKTGRGQTNEQFF
CDR3 DNA: TGTGCCAGCAGCAAAACAGGACGGGGTCAAACAAATGAGCAGTTCTTC

D gene: TRBD1
CDR3 length: 14
J gene: TRBJ1-2
V gene: TRBV5-4
clone size: few
CDR3 protein: CASRTTGGNYGYTF
CDR3 DNA: TGTGCCAGCAGAACGACAGGGGGGAACTATGGCTACACCTTC

D gene: -
CDR3 length: 16
J gene: TRBJ1-2
V gene: TRBV7-2
clone size: few
CDR3 protein: CASSLQPGGFNYGYTF
CDR3 DNA: TGTGCCAGCAGCTTACAACCAGGCGGGTTTAACTATGGCTACACCTTC

D gene: TRBD2
CDR3 length: 16
J gene: TRBJ2-1
V gene: TRBV9
clone size: few
CDR3 protein: CASSLLTSGGFHEQFF
CDR3 DNA: TGTGCCAGCAGCCTCCTGACTAGCGGGGGTTTCCATGAGCAGTTCTTC